The 20 T cell receptor beta chains below all came from one sample that was sequenced in a study of cytomegalovirus exposure and HLA in healthy donors (dated by TCRdb to about 2017). The library was made by the immunoSEQ multiplex PCR assay. TCRdb obtained this table from immuneACCESS and retained in-frame rearrangements with V and J assigned. These tables miss some clones; where compared with another copy, unresolved V genes account for less than half of the shortfall, and the remainder is unexplained. The sample table shows around 140,000 clones, and approximately 88% are seen once. The top ten constitute 4.5% to 5.5% of the sample. The sample comprised PBMCs. The receptors originated from a man between 18 and 29 years old in good health and CMV-seropositive.

This clone was recorded only once. The V call is TRBV6-6, the J call TRBJ1-2, with 7 nucleotides matching TRBD1. The germline V gene has CDR1 MNHNY and CDR2 SVGAGI (reference sequence). CDR3 length: 15 amino acids. The V gene end was trimmed by 2 bases and the J gene end by 3 bases; junction bases not matched to a gene: 6. In DNA, the CDR3 is TGTGCCAGCAGTTACACCTATACAGGGGACTATGGCTACACCTTC. It specifies CASSYTYTGDYGYTF.

The V call is TRBV5-4, the J call TRBJ2-7, with a tentative D call TRBD2 (5 bases). Germline CDR1 reads SGHNT; CDR2 reads YYREEE (reference sequence). Trimming took off 3 bases at V and 3 bases at J, with 16 bases between the two ends. The length of the CDR3 is 15 residues. DNA for the CDR3: TGTGCCAGCAGCTCTCCAGAGACTACAAACTACGAGCAGTACTTC. Translating gives CASSSPETTNYEQYF.

The chain joins TRBV13 to TRBJ2-1; 7 bases are a match to TRBD2. CDR3 size: 15 residues. V gave up 8 bases and J gave up 8 bases; unmatched junction bases: 15. CDR1 and CDR2 from the germline V gene are PRHDT and FYEKMQ (reference sequence). The CDR3 loop is CASRSFRDYQDEQFF. The CDR3 region has the DNA TGTGCCAGCCGTAGTTTCCGGGACTATCAAGATGAGCAGTTCTTC.

This clone has just one count. The chain links TRBV7-9 to TRBJ2-7; D perhaps matches TRBD1 (5 bases). The CDR3 runs to 15 residues. The germline gives CDR1 SEHNR, CDR2 FQNEAQ (reference sequence). Trimming stripped 3 bases from V and 0 bases from J, with 12 bases between. CDR3 in amino acids: CASSLSDSTSYEQYF. For the CDR3, the DNA is TGTGCCAGCAGCTTGAGTGACAGTACCTCCTACGAGCAGTACTTC.

This chain connects TRBV5-1 to TRBJ2-3; 11 nucleotides agree with TRBD2. Per the germline V gene, CDR1 is SGHRS and CDR2 is YFSETQ. The length of the CDR3 is 16 residues. J gave up 3 bases and V 4 bases, and 7 bases lay outside the gene matches. CDR3 bases: TGCGCCAGCAGCATAACTAGCGGGAGAGGGACAGATACGCAGTATTTT. It codes for CASSITSGRGTDTQYF. The full variable domain, with the rest looked up from reference TRBV5-1 and TRBJ2-3, is KAGVTQTPRYLIKTRGQQVTLSCSPISGHRSVSWYQQTPGQGLQFLFEYFSETQRNKGNFPGRFSGRQFSNSRSEMNVSTLELGDSALYLCASSITSGRGTDTQYFGPGTRLTVL.

The V gene is TRBV5-1, the J gene TRBJ2-3, with 12 positions matching TRBD2. In germline, CDR1 is SGHRS, CDR2 YFSETQ. With 3 bases clipped from V and 6 bases from J, the junction kept 11 bases outside the gene matches. The CDR3 extends over 17 amino acids. The CDR3 spells CASSWTTSGGGIDTQYF. The CDR3 DNA reads TGCGCCAGCAGCTGGACGACTAGCGGGGGAGGAATCGATACGCAGTATTTT.

CDR3 region: CASSLYGNEQFF. The CDR3 nucleotides read TGTGCCAGCAGTTTATACGGCAATGAGCAGTTCTTC. The V gene is TRBV28, the J gene TRBJ2-1; D ambiguous. The CDR3 covers 12 residues. V lost 1 base to trimming and J lost 6 bases, with 4 bases between them. Per germline, CDR1 MDHEN and CDR2 SYDVKM. The complete variable domain, with remaining parts taken from reference TRBV28 and TRBJ2-1, reads DVKVTQSSRYLVKRTGEKVFLECVQDMDHENMFWYRQDPGLGLRLIYFSYDVKMKEKGDIPEGYSVSREKKERFSLILESASTNQTSMYLCASSLYGNEQFFGPGTRLTVL.

A note on this clone: Mismatch with germline at one junction end may stem from a read error. The V gene is TRBV15, the J gene TRBJ1-2; D not resolved. This CDR3 has 12 residues. Germline V gene sequence: CDR1 LNHNV, CDR2 YYDKDF (reference sequence). CDR3 nucleotide sequence: TGTGCCACCAGCAGAGATATTCAGGCCTCCTTCTTC. It is translated as CATSRDIQASFF.

This chain joins TRBV30 and TRBJ1-3; D unclear. The CDR3 is made up of 14 amino acids. Looked up from germline, CDR1 is GTSNPN and CDR2 is SVGIG (reference sequence). The V end lost 3 bases, the J end lost 0 bases, and 9 bases lay between the germline ends. The CDR3 coding sequence is TGTGCCTGGAGCCCAGGAAACTCTGGAAACACCATATATTTT. Translated, it gives CAWSPGNSGNTIYF.

The chain couples TRBV5-1 to TRBJ2-3; TRBD2 is a possible D gene (5 bases). Germline loops: CDR1 SGHRS, CDR2 YFSETQ. The CDR3 loop spans 19 amino acids. The V end lost 3 bases, the J end lost 6 bases, and 29 bases lay between the germline ends. In DNA form, the CDR3 reads TGCGCCAGCAGCTGGCGGTACAGCGGACCGACAATCGACGTGGATACGCAGTATTTT. Translated: CASSWRYSGPTIDVDTQYF.

V is TRBV6-4 and J is TRBJ1-2, with unresolved D. The CDR3 is 15 amino acids. Germline lookup yields CDR1 MRHNA and CDR2 SNTAGT. Trimming left V 2 bases short and J 6 bases short, with 16 bases between. The CDR3 DNA follows: TGTGCCAGCAGTGACGGGCCCGAACGGCCGGATGGCTACACCTTC. This encodes CASSDGPERPDGYTF.

This chain joins TRBV27 and TRBJ1-2; D remains ambiguous. V lost 5 bases and J 8 bases, leaving 18 bases between the germline ends. The CDR3 has 14 amino acids. Germline CDR1 reads MNHEY; CDR2 reads SMNVEV (reference sequence). CDR3 sequence reads: CASSPTAALQGYTF. The CDR3 coding sequence is TGTGCCAGCAGTCCGACGGCGGCCCTTCAAGGCTACACCTTC.

This rearrangement joins TRBV5-1 to TRBJ2-5; D gene uncertain. Trimming took off 2 bases at V and 3 bases at J, with 2 bases between the two ends. The CDR3 extends over 11 amino acids. Germline loops: CDR1 SGHRS, CDR2 YFSETQ. Here the CDR3 reads CASSFEETQYF. For the CDR3, the DNA is TGCGCCAGCAGCTTCGAAGAGACCCAGTACTTC.

V usage is TRBV5-6 and J usage is TRBJ2-7; D not resolved. The germline V gene encodes CDR1 SGHDT and CDR2 YYEEEE. The CDR3 covers 13 residues. V was shortened by 4 bases and J by 0 bases, with 8 bases between the two germline ends. The DNA for the CDR3 is TGTGCCAGCAGCCTCTACGGCTCCTACGAGCAGTACTTC. Protein: CASSLYGSYEQYF.

This clone was counted once. V usage is TRBV30 and J usage is TRBJ2-2; D gene unclear. The CDR3 is 15 amino acids. V gave up 0 bases and J gave up 0 bases, with 8 bases separating them. CDR1 and CDR2 (germline): GTSNPN, SVGIG (reference sequence). In DNA form, the CDR3 reads TGTGCCTGGAGTGTCCTGGCAGCGAACACCGGGGAGCTGTTTTTT. Its protein is CAWSVLAANTGELFF.

V is TRBV5-1 and J is TRBJ1-2; D is uncertain. V shed 3 bases and J shed 9 bases, with 18 bases lying between them. Germline CDR1 and CDR2: SGHRS and YFSETQ. The CDR3 length is 14 residues. The chain's CDR3 is CASSYGLQQKSYTF. Written as DNA, the CDR3 is TGCGCCAGCAGCTATGGACTCCAACAAAAGAGCTACACCTTC.

V and J are TRBV5-1 and TRBJ2-1; 10 bases agree with TRBD2. The ends lost 4 bases at V and 5 bases at J; junction bases unmatched: 6. Germline V gene data show CDR1 as SGHRS and CDR2 as YFSETQ. The CDR3 contains 15 residues. The CDR3 bases are TGCGCCAGCAGCGGGCCTAGCGGGGGAAACAATGAGCAGTTCTTC. This encodes CASSGPSGGNNEQFF.

The chain couples TRBV25-1 to TRBJ2-5; the match to TRBD2 covers 11 bases. V was pared by 4 bases and J by 5 bases, with 0 bases of the junction left unmatched. CDR1 is MGHDK and CDR2 is SYGVNS in the germline V gene. The length of the CDR3 is 13 residues. The CDR3 is CASSGTSGETQYF. CDR3 DNA: TGTGCCAGCAGTGGGACTAGCGGGGAGACCCAGTACTTC.

The chain employs TRBV9 and TRBJ1-2; 9 nucleotides agree with TRBD1. This CDR3 region has 13 residues. V shed 4 bases, J shed 5 bases, and the junction held 3 bases outside the gene matches. The germline CDR1 and CDR2 sequences are SGDLS and YYNGEE. CDR3 sequence (DNA): TGTGCCAGCAGCCTCGGGACAGGGTATGGCTACACCTTC. It encodes CASSLGTGYGYTF. Full variable domain (rest looked up from reference TRBV9 and TRBJ1-2): DSGVTQTPKHLITATGQRVTLRCSPRSGDLSVYWYQQSLDQGLQFLIQYYNGEERAKGNILERFSAQQFPDLHSELNLSSLELGDSALYFCASSLGTGYGYTFGSGTRLTVV.

The chain links TRBV29-1 to TRBJ2-3, with D possibly being TRBD1 (5 bases). The CDR3 totals 15 residues. In germline, CDR1 is SQVTM, CDR2 ANQGSEA. V was pared by 1 base and J by 2 bases, with 13 bases between. The CDR3 DNA is TGCAGCGTTGAAGCCGGCACAGGAGCCACAGATACGCAGTATTTT. It encodes CSVEAGTGATDTQYF.